This is a list of T cell receptor beta chains from one sample in a study of Graves' ophthalmopathy and Graves' hyperthyroidism. In TCRdb, the multiplex PCR reads were re-called with MiXCR into one record per CDR3 protein. Of approximately 480,000 distinct CDR3 sequences listed, 13% to 15% are singletons. Sequenced material: blood. These receptors all stem from a woman in her twenties or thirties with Graves' ophthalmopathy. Both conserved end residues are trimmed from each CDR3. Each record gives: D gene, CDR3 length, V gene, J gene, CDR3 protein. D genes are given only for firm matches.

D: .; length: 10; V: TRBV12-3/TRBV12-4; J: TRBJ2-7; CDR3: ASSPSFKEQY
D: .; length: 13; V: TRBV30; J: TRBJ2-2; CDR3: AWSVALADTGELF
D: .; length: 14; V: TRBV2; J: TRBJ2-2; CDR3: ASSHRRDKNTGELF
D: TRBD1; length: 13; V: TRBV12-3/TRBV12-4; J: TRBJ1-2; CDR3: ASSPGTGKSYGYT
D: .; length: 11; V: TRBV6-1; J: TRBJ1-1; CDR3: ASSAEKNTEAF
D: .; length: 11; V: TRBV19; J: TRBJ1-1; CDR3: ASGELSDTEAF
D: .; length: 12; V: TRBV6-1; J: TRBJ1-2; CDR3: ASTGRDSGRGYT
D: TRBD1; length: 12; V: TRBV7-2; J: TRBJ1-2; CDR3: ASSLADRAHGYT
D: TRBD1; length: 11; V: TRBV6-1; J: TRBJ2-2; CDR3: ATKDRYTGELC
D: .; length: 13; V: TRBV7-2; J: TRBJ1-6; CDR3: ASSLWRGLGSPLH
D: TRBD1; length: 13; V: TRBV7-6; J: TRBJ1-1; CDR3: ASSLSTGPNTEAC
D: .; length: 16; V: TRBV11-1; J: TRBJ2-2; CDR3: ASSLGGRGGMNTGELF
D: .; length: 12; V: TRBV27; J: TRBJ2-5; CDR3: ASSLGGGQETQY
D: .; length: 12; V: TRBV2; J: TRBJ1-2; CDR3: ASSETDSRYGYT
D: .; length: 11; V: TRBV6-2/TRBV6-3; J: TRBJ2-7; CDR3: ASSYKGNGEQY
D: TRBD2; length: 15; V: TRBV10-3; J: TRBJ2-5; CDR3: AIRRGQLAASKETQY
D: TRBD1; length: 10; V: TRBV20-1; J: TRBJ2-4; CDR3: SASRGTGPKY
D: TRBD1; length: 12; V: TRBV28; J: TRBJ2-2; CDR3: ASSIGQGSGELF